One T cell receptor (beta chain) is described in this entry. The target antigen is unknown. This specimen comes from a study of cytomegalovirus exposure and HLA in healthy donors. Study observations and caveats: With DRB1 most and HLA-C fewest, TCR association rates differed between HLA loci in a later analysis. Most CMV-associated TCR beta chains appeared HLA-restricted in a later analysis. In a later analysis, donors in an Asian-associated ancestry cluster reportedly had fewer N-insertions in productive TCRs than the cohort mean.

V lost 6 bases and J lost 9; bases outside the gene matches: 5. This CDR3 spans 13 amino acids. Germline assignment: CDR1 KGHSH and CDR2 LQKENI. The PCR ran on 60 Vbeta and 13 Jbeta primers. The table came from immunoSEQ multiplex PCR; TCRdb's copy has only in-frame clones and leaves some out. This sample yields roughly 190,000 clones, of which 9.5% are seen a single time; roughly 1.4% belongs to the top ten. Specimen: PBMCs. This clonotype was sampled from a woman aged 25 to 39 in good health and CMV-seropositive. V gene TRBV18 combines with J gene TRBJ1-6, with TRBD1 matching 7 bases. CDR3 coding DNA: TGTGCCAGCTCGCAGACAGGGAGTTCACCCCTCCACTTT. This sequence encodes CASSQTGSSPLHF.